This T cell receptor (beta chain) derives from a study of blood T cell repertoires in COVID-19. Study-level background: Collection of acute and convalescent COVID-19 samples took place in the United States, Italy and Spain. The analysed material was cDNA or gDNA that came from T cells, B-cell-depleted T cells, or PBMCs.

Per the original methods: The authors estimated nucleated cell counts from reference gene primer amplification. Some clones are missing from TCRdb's copy, which holds only in-frame ones; the method was immunoSEQ multiplex PCR. The DNA was the basis for D and trimming; V, J and clone size are from that table. The table includes 100,000 to 120,000 clones, just over 75% detected once. This clone was seen a few times. The CDR3 sequence is 18 residues long. The V gene end was trimmed by 0 bases and the J gene end by 3 bases; junction bases not matched to a gene: 13. Germline V gene lookup returns CDR1 SGHRS and CDR2 YFSETQ.

The TCR comes from a woman of 80 years or more with acute or convalescent COVID-19. The chain joins TRBV5-1 to TRBJ1-1, with 8 bases fitting TRBD1. Sequencing used peripheral blood. CDR3 sequence reads: CASSLAGTGGRMDTEAFF. The CDR3 DNA follows: TGCGCCAGCAGCTTGGCCGGCACAGGGGGGCGGATGGACACTGAAGCTTTCTTT.